This T cell receptor beta chain emerged from a study of spatial heterogeneity in lung cancer. The table lists this clonotype with many counts. The antigen is unknown. MiXCR, applied by TCRdb to the 5' RACE reads, yields one record per CDR3 protein. The table shows 20,000 to 25,000 distinct CDR3 sequences, with approximately 4.6% occurring only once. Germline lookup yields CDR1 SNHLY and CDR2 FYNNEI. Trimming stripped 6 bases from V and 10 bases from J, with 18 bases between. This CDR3 comprises 13 residues. Findings of the study overall: The study found ubiquitous expanded tumor TCRs in blood more at resection than follow-up.

As to time point: sample taken at primary tumor resection. The donors comprised about 74 untreated early-stage non-small cell lung cancer patients. Tumor, nontumor lung or frozen PBMC supplied whole RNA, sequenced without sorting. This clonotype originated in a male donor with early-stage non-small cell lung cancer. Sequencing was performed on PBMCs, taken at surgery. V and J are TRBV2 and TRBJ1-1; D may be TRBD1 (6 bases). The CDR3 spells CASRGWGGLAAFF. For the CDR3, the DNA is TGTGCCAGCAGAGGTTGGGGGGGCTTGGCAGCTTTCTTT. Full variable domain (rest looked up from reference TRBV2 and TRBJ1-1): EPEVTQTPSHQVTQMGQEVILRCVPISNHLYFYWYRQILGQKVEFLVSFYNNEISEKSEIFDDQFSVERPDGSNFTLKIRSTKLEDSAMYFCASRGWGGLAAFFGQGTRLTVV.